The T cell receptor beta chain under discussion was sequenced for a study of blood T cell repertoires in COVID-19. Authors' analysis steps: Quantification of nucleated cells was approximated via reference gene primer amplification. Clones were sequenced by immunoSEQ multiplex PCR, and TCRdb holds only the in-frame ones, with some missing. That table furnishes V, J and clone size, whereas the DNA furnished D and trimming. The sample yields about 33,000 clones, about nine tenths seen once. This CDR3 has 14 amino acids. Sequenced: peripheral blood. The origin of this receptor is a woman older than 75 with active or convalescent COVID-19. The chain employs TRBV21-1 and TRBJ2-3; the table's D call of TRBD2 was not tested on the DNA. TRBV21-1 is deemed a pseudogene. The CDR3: CASSKLGLPDTQYF. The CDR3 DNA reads TGTGCCAGCAGCAAATTAGGACTTCCAGATACGCAGTATTTT.